The 25 T cell receptor beta chains in this list originate from one sample, sequenced in a study of vaccination effects on CD4 cells after COVID-19. The repertoire was sequenced with immunoSEQ multiplex PCR; TCRdb's copy has only in-frame clones and lacks some. The sample has 65,000 to 75,000 clones, roughly 81% seen once. Under the ViraFEST assay, PBMC were stimulated with viral peptide pools so that antigen-specific CD4+ T cells expanded. Sequencing was performed afterwards. A roughly ten-day culture period preceded the isolation of CD4+ T cells. Each participant was given two doses of one vaccine (BNT162b2 or mRNA-1273). Their antigen targets remain unknown. The sequences come from CD4+ T cells from PBMCs cultured with HCoV-229E spike peptides, collected after COVID-19 vaccination. The receptors stem from a human donor who received a COVID-19 vaccine.

This sequence joins TRBV28 and TRBJ2-1; the D gene is possibly TRBD1 (6 bases). Germline lookup yields CDR1 MDHEN and CDR2 SYDVKM. Trimming cost V 6 bases and J 2 bases, with 8 bases left between them. CDR3 length: 13 residues. CDR3: CASSRDTYNEQFF. The DNA of the CDR3 is TGTGCCAGCAGCCGGGACACCTACAATGAGCAGTTCTTC.

The V gene is TRBV3-1 (or the pseudogene TRBV3-2), the J gene TRBJ1-2; possible D gene TRBD1, 5 bases. The V end was cut by 2 bases, the J end by 7 bases, with 14 bases between. Germline assignment: CDR1 LGHDT and CDR2 YNNKEL (reference sequence). CDR3 size: 14 residues. The chain's CDR3 is CASSQSSGPGGYTF. The CDR3 DNA reads as TGTGCCAGCAGCCAATCCTCAGGGCCAGGTGGCTACACCTTC.

The chain couples TRBV28 to TRBJ2-4; D may be TRBD1 (6 bases). V lost 5 bases and J 0 bases, leaving 14 bases between the germline ends. The V gene's germline CDR1 is MDHEN and CDR2 SYDVKM. The CDR3 has 16 amino acids. The CDR3 region has the DNA TGTGCCAGCAGTACACAGGGTTCGTTAGCCAAAAACATTCAGTACTTC. It encodes CASSTQGSLAKNIQYF.

This clone has a single count. The J gene is TRBJ1-2, the V gene TRBV7-2; TRBD1 is a possible D gene (5 bases). Germline CDR1 and CDR2: SGHTA and FQGNSA. The CDR3 covers 15 residues. V was shortened by 6 bases and J by 1 base, with 15 bases between the two germline ends. CDR3 sequence reads: CASSSSWTSNYGYTF. The CDR3 DNA reads TGTGCCAGCAGTTCGTCTTGGACAAGTAACTATGGCTACACCTTC.

The gene calls are TRBV18 and TRBJ2-2; no clear D. Germline CDR1 KGHSH, CDR2 LQKENI. CDR3 length: 15 residues. Trimming removed 1 base at V and 1 base at J, with 7 bases between. Here the CDR3 reads CASSPRAENTGELFF. For the CDR3, the DNA is TGTGCCAGCTCACCACGTGCTGAGAACACCGGGGAGCTGTTTTTT.

This clone came up a few times. This rearrangement joins TRBV6-5 to TRBJ1-2; D remains unclear. The V end was cut by 5 bases, the J end by 0 bases, with 7 bases between. Germline CDR1 and CDR2: MNHEY and SVGAGI. The length of the CDR3 is 13 residues. In DNA, the CDR3 is TGTGCCAGCAGTCGAACTGCTAACTATGGCTACACCTTC. Amino acid sequence: CASSRTANYGYTF.

This rearrangement joins TRBV9 to TRBJ2-6, with a tentative D call TRBD2 (6 bases). Germline V CDR1 and CDR2: SGDLS, YYNGEE. CDR3 size: 16 residues. Trimming left V 4 bases short and J 0 bases short, with 11 bases between. The CDR3, as DNA: TGTGCCAGCAGCTCGGGACTGAGCTCTGGGGCCAACGTCCTGACTTTC. Residues: CASSSGLSSGANVLTF. The variable domain in full, with the rest retrieved from reference TRBV9 and TRBJ2-6, is DSGVTQTPKHLITATGQRVTLRCSPRSGDLSVYWYQQSLDQGLQFLIQYYNGEERAKGNILERFSAQQFPDLHSELNLSSLELGDSALYFCASSSGLSSGANVLTFGAGSRLTVL.

The rearrangement uses TRBV5-5 and TRBJ1-3, with D tentatively TRBD1 (6 bases). The germline CDR1 and CDR2 sequences are SGHKS and YYEKEE (reference sequence). This CDR3 region has 14 residues. The germline V and J ends were trimmed by 1 base and 4 bases, with 9 bases remaining between them. CDR3 sequence: CASSLNQGGNTIYF. CDR3 sequence (DNA): TGTGCCAGCAGCTTGAACCAGGGGGGAAACACCATATATTTT.

The chain joins TRBV24-1 to TRBJ2-1; D is uncertain. The CDR3 has 19 residues. CDR1 is KGHDR and CDR2 is SFDVKD in the germline V gene. V was trimmed by 4 bases and J by 0 bases, leaving 21 bases between them. The CDR3 sequence: CATSDPTKDGRSSYNEQFF. In nucleotides, the CDR3 is TGTGCCACCAGTGACCCGACGAAAGACGGAAGAAGCTCCTACAATGAGCAGTTCTTC.

This chain joins TRBV13 and TRBJ2-3; maybe TRBD2 (6 bases). The germline V and J ends were trimmed by 5 bases and 4 bases, with 13 bases remaining between them. Germline CDR1 PRHDT, CDR2 FYEKMQ (reference sequence). The CDR3 runs 14 residues. CDR3 coding DNA: TGTGCCAGCAGCCAACTAGCTCCGGCAGATACGCAGTATTTT. Encoded protein: CASSQLAPADTQYF.

V usage is TRBV19 and J usage is TRBJ1-5; no clear D. The V end lost 1 base, the J end lost 3 bases, and 13 bases lay between the germline ends. The CDR3 contains 16 residues. Germline CDR1 and CDR2: LNHDA and SQIVND (reference sequence). CDR3 coding DNA: TGTGCCAGTAGTATAGGTCGGGGAAGCTTCAATCAGCCCCAGCATTTT. Translating it yields CASSIGRGSFNQPQHF.

The chain combines TRBV24-1 with TRBJ2-2; D might be TRBD1 (5 bases). CDR3 length equals 11 residues. The V end was cut by 9 bases, the J end by 7 bases, with 8 bases between. Per germline, CDR1 KGHDR and CDR2 SFDVKD. CDR3 region: CATGAVGELFF. For the CDR3, the DNA is TGTGCCACCGGGGCGGTCGGGGAGCTGTTTTTT.

The V gene is TRBV5-6, the J gene TRBJ1-1; no clear D. Trimming took off 4 bases at V and 1 base at J, with 8 bases between the two ends. From germline, CDR1 is SGHDT and CDR2 YYEEEE. This CDR3 is 13 amino acids long. The CDR3 DNA is TGTGCCAGCAGCGAACAGTGGAACACTGAAGCTTTCTTT. Translated, it gives CASSEQWNTEAFF.

The rearrangement links TRBV5-6 to TRBJ2-7; D possibly corresponds to TRBD1 (5 bases). Per germline, CDR1 SGHDT and CDR2 YYEEEE. Trimming pared 5 bases from V and 3 bases from J, leaving 12 bases between. The CDR3 runs 13 residues. The CDR3 reads CASSSDSYYEQYV. CDR3 DNA sequence: TGTGCCAGCAGTTCTGACAGTTACTACGAGCAGTACGTC.

V usage is TRBV6-1 and J usage is TRBJ2-1; D might be TRBD1 or TRBD2, each matching 6 bases. Germline CDR1 reads MNHNS; CDR2 reads SASEGT. The CDR3 is made up of 14 amino acids. V lost 3 bases and J lost 9, with 15 bases in between. The CDR3 here is CASSDQGRFGEQFF. The CDR3 nucleotides read TGTGCCAGCAGTGATCAGGGGAGGTTCGGTGAGCAGTTCTTC.

The chain uses TRBV28 and TRBJ1-2, with 7 positions matching TRBD1. The germline V gene encodes CDR1 MDHEN and CDR2 SYDVKM. Unmatched junction bases numbered 4, after V lost 2 bases and J lost 4 bases. The CDR3 runs 14 residues. CDR3 bases: TGTGCCAGCAGTTTACGCGACAGGGTCTATGGCTACACCTTC. Protein sequence: CASSLRDRVYGYTF.

The chain couples TRBV6-5 to TRBJ2-5; D remains ambiguous. The CDR3 extends over 13 amino acids. Trimming stripped 6 bases from V and 1 base from J, with 9 bases between. Germline values: CDR1 MNHEY, CDR2 SVGAGI. Here the CDR3 DNA reads TGTGCCAGCAGCGCGACAATCCAAGAGACCCAGTACTTC. Its protein is CASSATIQETQYF.

A single count supports this clone. This chain's CDR3 is CAWSSGYDGYTF. The CDR3 bases are TGTGCCTGGAGTAGTGGATACGATGGCTACACCTTC. This chain links TRBV30 with TRBJ1-2; D call uncertain. The V gene lost 2 bases and the J gene lost 6 bases, with 10 bases spanning the gap. CDR1 and CDR2 from the germline V gene are GTSNPN and SVGIG (reference sequence). The CDR3 runs to 12 residues.

This rearrangement joins TRBV6-1 to TRBJ1-1; D uncertain. The germline CDR1 and CDR2 sequences are MNHNS and SASEGT. The CDR3 contains 13 residues. Trimming removed 2 bases from V and 5 bases from J, with 9 bases in between. In DNA form, the CDR3 reads TGTGCCAGCAGTGAAAAGGGTTTAACTGAAGCTTTCTTT. It is translated as CASSEKGLTEAFF.

The J gene is TRBJ2-3, the V gene TRBV6-5; D gene unclear. This CDR3 region has 14 residues. V lost 6 bases, J lost 4 bases, and 14 bases lay in between. CDR1 and CDR2 (germline): MNHEY, SVGAGI. The CDR3 here is CASRLSTVADTQYF. CDR3 DNA: TGTGCCAGCAGACTCTCGACCGTAGCAGATACGCAGTATTTT.

The chain combines TRBV7-2 with TRBJ2-1; 14 bases align to TRBD2. The CDR3 contains 16 residues. Germline values: CDR1 SGHTA, CDR2 FQGNSA. J was trimmed by 4 bases and V by 5 bases; bases with no gene match: 4. This chain's CDR3 is CASSLRTSGGYNEQFF. The CDR3 DNA sequence: TGTGCCAGCAGCCTAAGGACTAGCGGGGGGTACAATGAGCAGTTCTTC.

The chain carries TRBV3-1 (or the pseudogene TRBV3-2) and TRBJ2-2, with D possibly being TRBD2 (5 bases). The CDR3 is made up of 13 amino acids. Per the germline V gene, CDR1 is LGHDT and CDR2 is YNNKEL (reference sequence). Trimming cost V 5 bases and J 5 bases, with 9 bases left between them. The CDR3 is CASSDRGTGELFF. The DNA for the CDR3 is TGTGCCAGCAGCGATCGGGGAACCGGGGAGCTGTTTTTT.

V usage is TRBV6-5 and J usage is TRBJ2-7; perhaps TRBD2 as D (6 bases). V was pared by 11 bases and J by 3 bases, with 20 bases between. The CDR3 consists of 14 residues. CDR1 is MNHEY, CDR2 SVGAGI, per germline. The CDR3: CAAREAPGDYEQYV. For the CDR3, the DNA is TGTGCCGCCCGTGAGGCGCCGGGGGACTACGAGCAGTACGTC.

This chain uses TRBV9 with TRBJ2-1, with 9 bases lining up with TRBD2. CDR1 and CDR2 from the germline V gene are SGDLS and YYNGEE. CDR3 length: 16 amino acids. With 5 bases clipped from V and 7 bases from J, the junction kept 13 bases outside the gene matches. The DNA for the CDR3 is TGTGCCAGCAGTCGTACTGAGACTAGCGGCGGGAATGAGCAGTTCTTC. Its translation: CASSRTETSGGNEQFF. Looking up the rest from reference TRBV9 and TRBJ2-1 gives the full variable domain: DSGVTQTPKHLITATGQRVTLRCSPRSGDLSVYWYQQSLDQGLQFLIQYYNGEERAKGNILERFSAQQFPDLHSELNLSSLELGDSALYFCASSRTETSGGNEQFFGPGTRLTVL.

This chain joins TRBV6-6 and TRBJ2-1, with 8 bases identical to TRBD2. V shed 5 bases and J 9 bases; nucleotides not matched to a gene: 6. Germline V lookup: CDR1 MNHNY, CDR2 SVGAGI (reference sequence). The CDR3 loop spans 13 amino acids. The CDR3 here is CASSSGGWSEQFF. The CDR3 region has the DNA TGTGCCAGCAGTAGCGGGGGATGGTCTGAGCAGTTCTTC.